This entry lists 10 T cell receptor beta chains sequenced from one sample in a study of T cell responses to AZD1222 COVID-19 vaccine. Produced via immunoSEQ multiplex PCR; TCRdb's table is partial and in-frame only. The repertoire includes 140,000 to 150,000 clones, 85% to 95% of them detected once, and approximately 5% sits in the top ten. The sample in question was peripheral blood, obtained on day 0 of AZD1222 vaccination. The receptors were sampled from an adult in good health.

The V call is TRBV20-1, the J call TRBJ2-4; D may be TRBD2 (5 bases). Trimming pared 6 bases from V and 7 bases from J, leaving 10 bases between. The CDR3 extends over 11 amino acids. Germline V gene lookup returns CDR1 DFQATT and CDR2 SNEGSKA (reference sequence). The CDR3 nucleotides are TGCAGTGCGAGGGTTTGGAACATTCAGTACTTC. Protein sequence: CSARVWNIQYF.

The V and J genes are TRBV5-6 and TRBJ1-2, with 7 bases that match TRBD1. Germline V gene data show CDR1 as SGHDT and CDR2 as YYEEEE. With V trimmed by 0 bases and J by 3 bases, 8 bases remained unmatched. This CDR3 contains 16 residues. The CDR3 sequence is CASSLGQGVFHYGYTF. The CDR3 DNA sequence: TGTGCCAGCAGCTTGGGGCAGGGGGTTTTTCACTATGGCTACACCTTC.

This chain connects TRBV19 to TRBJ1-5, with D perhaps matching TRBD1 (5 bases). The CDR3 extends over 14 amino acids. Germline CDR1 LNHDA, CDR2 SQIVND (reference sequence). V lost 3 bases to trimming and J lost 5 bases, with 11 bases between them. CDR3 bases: TGTGCCAGTAGTATTGGGTCAGGGCATCAGCCCCAGCATTTT. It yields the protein CASSIGSGHQPQHF.

Written as DNA, the CDR3 is TGCGCCAGCAGCTTTGGGACCGGCACAGATACGCAGTATTTT. Translation: CASSFGTGTDTQYF. The V call is TRBV5-1, the J call TRBJ2-3, with D perhaps TRBD1 or TRBD2 (5 bases each). V gave up 2 bases and J gave up 1 base, with 8 bases separating them. CDR1 is SGHRS and CDR2 is YFSETQ in the germline V gene. There are 14 residues in the CDR3. Filled out from reference TRBV5-1 and TRBJ2-3, the complete variable domain reads KAGVTQTPRYLIKTRGQQVTLSCSPISGHRSVSWYQQTPGQGLQFLFEYFSETQRNKGNFPGRFSGRQFSNSRSEMNVSTLELGDSALYLCASSFGTGTDTQYFGPGTRLTVL.

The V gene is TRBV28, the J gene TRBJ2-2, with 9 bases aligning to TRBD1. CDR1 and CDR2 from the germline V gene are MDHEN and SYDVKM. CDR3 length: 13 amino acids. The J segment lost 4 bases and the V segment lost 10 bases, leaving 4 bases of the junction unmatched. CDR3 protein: CAIQGALTGELFF. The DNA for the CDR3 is TGTGCCATACAGGGGGCGCTCACCGGGGAGCTGTTTTTT.

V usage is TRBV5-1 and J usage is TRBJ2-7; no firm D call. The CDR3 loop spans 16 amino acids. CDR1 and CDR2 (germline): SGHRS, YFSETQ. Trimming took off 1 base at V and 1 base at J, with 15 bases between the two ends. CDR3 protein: CASSLMLLDSSYEQYF. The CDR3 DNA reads TGCGCCAGCAGCTTGATGCTGCTCGACTCGTCCTACGAGCAGTACTTC.

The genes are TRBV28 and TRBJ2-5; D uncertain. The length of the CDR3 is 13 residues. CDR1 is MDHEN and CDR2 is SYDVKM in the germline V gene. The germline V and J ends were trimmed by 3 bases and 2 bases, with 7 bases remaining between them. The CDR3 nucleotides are TGTGCCAGCAGTTTGCGGACGCAAGAGACCCAGTACTTC. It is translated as CASSLRTQETQYF.

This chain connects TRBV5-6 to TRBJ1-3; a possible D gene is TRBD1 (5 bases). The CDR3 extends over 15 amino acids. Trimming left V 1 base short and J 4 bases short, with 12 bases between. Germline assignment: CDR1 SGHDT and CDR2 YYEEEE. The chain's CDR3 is CASSLPGARGNTIYF. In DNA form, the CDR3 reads TGTGCCAGCAGCTTGCCCGGGGCTCGGGGAAACACCATATATTTT.

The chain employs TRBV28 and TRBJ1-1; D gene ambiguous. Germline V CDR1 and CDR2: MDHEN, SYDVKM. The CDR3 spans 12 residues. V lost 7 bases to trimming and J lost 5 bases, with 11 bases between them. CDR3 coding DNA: TGTGCCAGCAAGGACCTGGGGACTGAAGCTTTCTTT. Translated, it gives CASKDLGTEAFF. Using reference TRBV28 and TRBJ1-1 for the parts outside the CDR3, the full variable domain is DVKVTQSSRYLVKRTGEKVFLECVQDMDHENMFWYRQDPGLGLRLIYFSYDVKMKEKGDIPEGYSVSREKKERFSLILESASTNQTSMYLCASKDLGTEAFFGQGTRLTVV.

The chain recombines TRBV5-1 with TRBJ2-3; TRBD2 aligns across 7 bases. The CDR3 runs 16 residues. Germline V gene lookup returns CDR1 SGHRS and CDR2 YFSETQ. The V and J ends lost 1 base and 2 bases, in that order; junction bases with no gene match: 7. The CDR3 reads CASSLSLAATTDTQYF. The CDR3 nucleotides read TGCGCCAGCAGCTTGAGCCTAGCGGCAACCACAGATACGCAGTATTTT.